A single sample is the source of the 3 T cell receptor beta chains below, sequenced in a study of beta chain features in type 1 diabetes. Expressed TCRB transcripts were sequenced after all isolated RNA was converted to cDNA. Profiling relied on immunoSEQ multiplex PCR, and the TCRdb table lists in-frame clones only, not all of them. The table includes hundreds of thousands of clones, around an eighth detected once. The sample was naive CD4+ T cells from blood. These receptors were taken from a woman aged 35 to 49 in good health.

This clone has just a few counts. The CDR3, as DNA: TGTGCCAGCAGTGAACCCCATCGTGAGGAGCAGTACTTC. Translating it yields CASSEPHREEQYF. The chain uses TRBV25-1 and TRBJ2-5; D remains unclear. This CDR3 is 13 amino acids long. The germline V gene encodes CDR1 MGHDK and CDR2 SYGVNS. Trimming took off 2 bases at V and 11 bases at J, with 15 bases between the two ends.

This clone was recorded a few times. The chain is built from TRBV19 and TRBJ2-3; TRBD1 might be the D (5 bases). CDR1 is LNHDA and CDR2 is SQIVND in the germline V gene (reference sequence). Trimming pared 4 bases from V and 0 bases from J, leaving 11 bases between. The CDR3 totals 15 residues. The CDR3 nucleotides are TGTGCCAGTAGTACAGGGCCAGCTAGCACAGATACGCAGTATTTT. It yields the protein CASSTGPASTDTQYF.

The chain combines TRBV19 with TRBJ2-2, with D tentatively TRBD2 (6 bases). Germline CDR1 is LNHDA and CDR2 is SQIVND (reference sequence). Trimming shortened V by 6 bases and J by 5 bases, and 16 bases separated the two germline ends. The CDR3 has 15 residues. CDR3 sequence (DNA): TGTGCCAGTAGGTGGAGCGGGCATCTTACCGGGGAGCTGTTTTTT. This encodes CASRWSGHLTGELFF.